This T cell receptor beta chain originates from a study of blood T cell repertoires in COVID-19. Sequencing was performed with immunoSEQ multiplex PCR; in TCRdb, only in-frame clones are kept and a portion is missing. This sample yields 180,000 or so clones, of which 90% are seen a single time; approximately 0.62% belongs to the top ten. The CDR3 sequence is 11 residues long. Germline lookup yields CDR1 SGHDN and CDR2 FVKESK. Trimming stripped 2 bases from V and 12 bases from J, with 11 bases between. The receptor's source is a man in his fifties with acute or convalescent COVID-19. Sequencing used peripheral blood. The rearrangement uses TRBV14 and TRBJ2-7, with D maybe TRBD2 (6 bases). In nucleotides, the CDR3 is TGTGCCAGCAGCCAACTACGAGCGGGGTACTTC. As protein: CASSQLRAGYF.